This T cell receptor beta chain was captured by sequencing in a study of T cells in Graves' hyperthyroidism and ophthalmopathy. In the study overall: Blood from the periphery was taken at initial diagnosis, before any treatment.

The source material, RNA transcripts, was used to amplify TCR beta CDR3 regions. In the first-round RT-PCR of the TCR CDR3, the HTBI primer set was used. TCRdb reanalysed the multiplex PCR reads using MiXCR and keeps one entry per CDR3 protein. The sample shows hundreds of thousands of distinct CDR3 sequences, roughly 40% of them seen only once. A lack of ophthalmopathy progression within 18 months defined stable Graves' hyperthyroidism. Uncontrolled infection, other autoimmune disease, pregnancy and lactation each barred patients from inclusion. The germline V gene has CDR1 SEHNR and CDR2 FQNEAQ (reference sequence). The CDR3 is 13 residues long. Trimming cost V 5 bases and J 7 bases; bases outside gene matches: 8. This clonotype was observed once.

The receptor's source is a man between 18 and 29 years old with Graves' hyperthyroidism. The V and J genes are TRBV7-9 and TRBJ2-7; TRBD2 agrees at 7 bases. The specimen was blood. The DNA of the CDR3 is TGTGCCAGCAGCGGACCTGGGGGGGTTGAGCAGTACTTC. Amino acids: CASSGPGGVEQYF.